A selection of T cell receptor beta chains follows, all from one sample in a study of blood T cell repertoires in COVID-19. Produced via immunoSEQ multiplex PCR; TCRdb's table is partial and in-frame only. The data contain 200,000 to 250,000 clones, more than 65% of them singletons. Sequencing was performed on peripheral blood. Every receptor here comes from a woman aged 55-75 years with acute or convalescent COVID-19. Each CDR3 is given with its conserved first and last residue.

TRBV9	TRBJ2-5	CASTEETQYF
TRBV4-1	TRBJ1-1	CASSLQGENTEAFF
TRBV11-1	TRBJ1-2	CASSREPQGRDTF
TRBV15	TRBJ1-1	CATSRGSTGNTEAFF
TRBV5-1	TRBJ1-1	CASSAGRLAEMNTEAFF
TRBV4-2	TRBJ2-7	CASSRERRLAGESYEQYF
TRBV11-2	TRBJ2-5	CASSTAGTFKETQYF
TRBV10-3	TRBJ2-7	CASGRGAYEQYF
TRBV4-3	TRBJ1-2	CASSPQQGAISYGYTF
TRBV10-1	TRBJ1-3	CATNRPVKDSYSGNTIYF
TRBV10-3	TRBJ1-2	CAISEQGGGNYGYTF
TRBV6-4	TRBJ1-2	CASSRKGQVQDYGYTF
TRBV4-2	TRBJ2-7	CASSQGAGTSTYEQYF
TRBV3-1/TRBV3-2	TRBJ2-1	CASSLTPGNEQFF
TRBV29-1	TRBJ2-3	CSASDGLADTQYF
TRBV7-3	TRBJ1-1	CASSFQVNTEAFF
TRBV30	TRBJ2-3	CAWSGGAGGADTQYF
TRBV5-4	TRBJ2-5	CASSLDRGGETQYF
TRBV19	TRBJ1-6	CASSSRPGIPLHF
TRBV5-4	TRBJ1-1	CASSHYDRVAPAAFF
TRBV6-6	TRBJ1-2	CASSYQGPNYGYTF
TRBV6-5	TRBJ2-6	CASSYSNSGANVLTF
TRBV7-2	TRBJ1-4	CASSSQPGGLNEKLFF
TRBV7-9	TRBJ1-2	CASSFLVLGDYGYTF
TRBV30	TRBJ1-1	CAWSSPQGGLAFF
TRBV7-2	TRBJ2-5	CASSSSGLTGAPRETQYF
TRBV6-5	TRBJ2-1	CASSRLDEEFF
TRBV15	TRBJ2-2	CATSRPGGLATGELFF
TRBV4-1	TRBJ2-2	CASSQDRLGELFF
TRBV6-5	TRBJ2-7	CASSPGIRNYEQYF
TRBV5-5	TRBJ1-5	CASSMGTAFSNQPQHF
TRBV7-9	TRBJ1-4	CASSRDTTNEKLFF